In its sample, the clone carrying this T cell receptor (beta chain) was seen many times. Its antigen is undetermined. Russia was home to the donors, healthy Caucasian individuals aged roughly 6 to 90. This CDR3 has 16 amino acids. From germline, CDR1 is MGHRA and CDR2 YSYEKL. V was clipped by 4 bases and J by 12 bases, with 24 bases between them. This entry belongs to a study of blood T cells in healthy people across ages. Study-wide results and caveats: Investigators viewed diversity estimates from one million T cells as underestimates, the study reported. The fall in TCR beta diversity per million T cells was roughly linear with age. PBMCs went unsorted, and a conclusive naive versus antigen-experienced comparison was therefore prevented.

A second PCR of about 6 to 12 cycles used a sample-barcoded 5' primer and a J-beta primer mix. Each CDR3 protein gets one entry after TCRdb re-called the 5' RACE reads with MiXCR. The table lists 800,000 to 950,000 distinct CDR3 sequences, 30% to 45% of them singletons. The receptor's source is a man in his late teens or twenties in good health. V usage is TRBV4-1 and J usage is TRBJ1-4; D is uncertain. Sequenced input: blood. The CDR3 coding sequence is TGCGCCAGCAGCCTTTCTGGGCCGGCGGTTGGCGCTGAACTGTTTTTT. Its protein is CASSLSGPAVGAELFF.